This T cell receptor (beta chain) was documented in a study of T cells in Graves' hyperthyroidism and ophthalmopathy. Between the trimmed V and J ends, which lost 6 bases and 3 bases, there was a span of 14 bases. This CDR3 has 14 amino acids. The germline CDR1 and CDR2 sequences are LGHDT and YNNKEL (reference sequence). Amplified TCR beta CDR3 regions came from RNA transcripts. First-round RT-PCR with HTBI primers amplified the TCR CDR3 region. Each CDR3 protein is one row after TCRdb ran MiXCR on the multiplex PCR reads. The data contain a few hundred thousand distinct CDR3 sequences, about 16% of them singletons. Reasons for excluding patients were uncontrolled infection, other autoimmune disease, pregnancy or lactation. This clonotype was seen ten or more times.

This TCR derives from a woman aged 25 to 39 with Graves' hyperthyroidism. Specimen: blood. The J gene is TRBJ1-2, the V gene TRBV3-1; D is unclear. CDR3 sequence: CASRETLSHYGYTF. In nucleotides, the CDR3 is TGTGCCAGCAGGGAAACTCTTTCCCACTATGGCTACACCTTC.